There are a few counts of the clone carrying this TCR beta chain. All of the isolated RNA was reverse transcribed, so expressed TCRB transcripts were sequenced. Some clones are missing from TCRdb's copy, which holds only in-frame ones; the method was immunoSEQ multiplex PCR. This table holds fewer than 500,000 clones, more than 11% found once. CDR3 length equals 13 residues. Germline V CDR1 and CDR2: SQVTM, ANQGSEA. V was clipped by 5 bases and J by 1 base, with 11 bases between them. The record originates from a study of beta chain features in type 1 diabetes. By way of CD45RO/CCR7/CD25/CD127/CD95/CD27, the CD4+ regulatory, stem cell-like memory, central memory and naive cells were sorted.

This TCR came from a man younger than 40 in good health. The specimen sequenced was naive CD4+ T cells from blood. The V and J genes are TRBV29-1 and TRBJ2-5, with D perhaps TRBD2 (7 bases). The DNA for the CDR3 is TGCAGCGTTACTCGGGGGGCCCAAGAGACCCAGTACTTC. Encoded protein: CSVTRGAQETQYF.